This T cell receptor beta chain is drawn from a study of cytomegalovirus exposure and HLA in healthy donors. Background on the study: The same platform was used for the roughly 120 validation repertoires as for the approximately 730 first-cohort repertoires, as reported in a later analysis.

General study points: Later, an analysis found that TCR clusters from the first cohort tended to co-occur in the approximately 130 validation repertoires. A list of 164 TCR beta chains associated with cytomegalovirus was given.

The donors were part of the approximately 120-subject validation cohort, which stood apart from the roughly 670-subject first cohort. A note on this clone: The antigen is undetermined.

Germline V gene lookup returns CDR1 MNHEY and CDR2 SVGAGI. There are 15 residues in the CDR3. The trim removed 2 bases at V and 7 bases at J, leaving 7 bases unmatched. The method was immunoSEQ multiplex PCR; TCRdb's version includes in-frame clones alone and lacks a portion of them. The table records 260,000 or so clones, 90% of them present only once. The sequence came from a woman aged 30 to 39 in good health and CMV-seronegative. Specimen: PBMCs. The rearrangement joins TRBV6-5 to TRBJ2-1, with 8 bases matching TRBD2. The CDR3 sequence is CASSYVGRASNEQFF. The CDR3 nucleotides read TGTGCCAGCAGTTACGTCGGGAGGGCGAGTAATGAGCAGTTCTTC.